Following are 10 T cell receptor beta chains from one sample sequenced in a study of T cell clones after liver transplantation (dated by TCRdb to the late 2010s). Receptor libraries were prepared by the immunoSEQ multiplex PCR assay. Held by TCRdb, this immuneACCESS table contains in-frame sequences only and omits some clones. Under half of the omission traces to an unresolved V gene where checked; the cause of the rest is unknown. The sample data list 35,000 to 45,000 clones, and roughly 84% of these were observed just once. In total, the top ten clones hold about 2.5% of the sample. The sequenced sample was CD4+ T cells from blood, obtained 24 months after liver transplant. The source is a human patient who received a liver transplant. The graft donor may be the source of some T cells after a transplant.

V usage is TRBV6-6 and J usage is TRBJ2-5; no reliable D call. V dropped 7 bases and J dropped 4 bases, with 19 bases sitting between them. CDR1 and CDR2 from the germline V gene are MNHNY and SVGAGI (reference sequence). CDR3 size: 15 residues. CDR3 residues: CASTPGLGSLETQYF. DNA of the CDR3: TGTGCCAGCACACCTGGGTTGGGAAGCCTAGAGACCCAGTACTTC.

The chain combines TRBV5-6 with TRBJ2-1; TRBD1 aligns across 10 bases. Unmatched junction bases numbered 4, after V lost 1 base and J lost 15 bases. This CDR3 is 12 amino acids long. The V gene's germline CDR1 is SGHDT and CDR2 YYEEEE. CDR3 loop: CASSLRRDRGFF. Written as DNA, the CDR3 is TGTGCCAGCAGCTTGCGTCGGGACAGGGGGTTCTTC.

A single count supports this clone. V usage is TRBV7-2 and J usage is TRBJ2-3; 8 bases match TRBD1. The CDR3 extends over 15 amino acids. V lost 3 bases, J lost 4 bases, and 6 bases stayed unmatched. The germline gives CDR1 SGHTA, CDR2 FQGNSA. The CDR3 loop reads CASSFRAGGADTQYF. CDR3 DNA: TGTGCCAGCAGCTTCAGGGCAGGGGGCGCAGATACGCAGTATTTT.

The rearrangement uses TRBV6-5 and TRBJ1-5, with D unresolved. The germline V gene encodes CDR1 MNHEY and CDR2 SVGAGI. The length of the CDR3 is 14 residues. Trimming left V 0 bases short and J 5 bases short, with 8 bases between. CDR3 sequence reads: CASSYSTWDQPQHF. The CDR3 nucleotides are TGTGCCAGCAGTTACTCGACATGGGATCAGCCCCAGCATTTT.

The CDR3 region has the DNA TGCGCCAGCAGCCATGAGGGCAGGACGAGTCAAAACTATGGCTACACCTTC. Its translation: CASSHEGRTSQNYGYTF. This sequence joins TRBV5-1 and TRBJ1-2, with D uncertain. Germline V gives CDR1 SGHRS, CDR2 YFSETQ. Trimming removed 4 bases from V and 2 bases from J, with 21 bases in between. The CDR3 has 17 residues.

The chain employs TRBV19 and TRBJ1-1, with 8 bases aligning to TRBD1. V lost 9 bases to trimming and J lost 0 bases; unmatched junction nucleotides: 9. CDR3 length equals 15 residues. The germline CDR1 and CDR2 sequences are LNHDA and SQIVND (reference sequence). For the CDR3, the DNA is TGTGCCAGCTCTCGGACAGGGCTCATGAACACTGAAGCTTTCTTT. It is translated as CASSRTGLMNTEAFF.

The V call is TRBV9, the J call TRBJ2-7; D is possibly TRBD1 or TRBD2 (5 bases each). V dropped 0 bases and J dropped 2 bases, with 18 bases sitting between them. The CDR3 sequence is 17 residues long. Per germline, CDR1 SGDLS and CDR2 YYNGEE. CDR3: CASSVALGWDGPYEQYF. The CDR3, as DNA: TGTGCCAGCAGCGTAGCCCTCGGATGGGACGGTCCCTACGAGCAGTACTTC.

This clone appeared a few times. The rearrangement joins TRBV2 to TRBJ1-5, with 8 bases identical to TRBD1. The germline CDR1 and CDR2 sequences are SNHLY and FYNNEI. V lost 6 bases and J lost 5; bases outside the gene matches: 3. The CDR3 sequence is 13 residues long. The CDR3 here is CASSGTGDQPQHF. CDR3 nucleotides: TGTGCCAGCAGCGGGACAGGAGATCAGCCCCAGCATTTT.

The chain combines TRBV27 with TRBJ1-1, with a weak D call TRBD1 (6 bases). The ends were cut back, 8 bases at V and 1 base at J, with 14 bases in the middle. Per germline, CDR1 MNHEY and CDR2 SMNVEV (reference sequence). This CDR3 comprises 14 residues. The CDR3 region has the DNA TGTGCCAGCCGTAGGCAGGGGTCGAACACTGAAGCTTTCTTT. This codes for CASRRQGSNTEAFF.

The chain is built from TRBV19 and TRBJ1-5, with D perhaps TRBD1 (5 bases). The CDR3 is 17 residues long. Germline CDR1 and CDR2: LNHDA and SQIVND (reference sequence). Trimming left V 6 bases short and J 4 bases short, with 22 bases between. CDR3 nucleotide sequence: TGTGCCAGTAGCCCCCTCCCCCGCAGGGCCCGAAATCAGCCCCAGCATTTT. Protein: CASSPLPRRARNQPQHF. The entire variable domain, with the rest obtained from reference TRBV19 and TRBJ1-5, is as follows: DGGITQSPKYLFRKEGQNVTLSCEQNLNHDAMYWYRQDPGQGLRLIYYSQIVNDFQKGDIAEGYSVSREKKESFPLTVTSAQKNPTAFYLCASSPLPRRARNQPQHFGDGTRLSIL.